Detailed here is one T cell receptor beta chain. Its target is not known. The data derive from a study of T-cell memory formation after mild COVID-19. Notes on the study in general: Second-wave clones with a day 37 peak had unconfirmed SARS-CoV-2 specificity. Certain responding clones were present in pre-infection memory, suggesting participation of cross-reactive memory.

cDNA libraries for TCR alpha and TCR beta, carrying sample barcodes and UMIs, came from 5'RACE with constant-segment primers. TCRdb reanalysed the 5' RACE reads using MiXCR and keeps one entry per CDR3 protein. The table lists about 150,000 distinct CDR3 sequences, about a fifth of them singletons, with approximately 2% in the top ten. V dropped 4 bases and J dropped 5; count of bases not matched to a gene: 0. Germline CDR1 reads LGHDT; CDR2 reads YNNKEL (reference sequence). CDR3 length: 12 residues. This chain links TRBV3-1 with TRBJ2-3, with TRBD2 matching 7 bases. The sample consisted of PBMCs or a T cell subset sorted from them (not recorded which). The clonotype was recovered from an adult woman who had mild COVID-19 (a few samples of this study predate the infection). Cell type and time point are not known. The DNA for the CDR3 is TGTGCCAGCAGCCGGACTAGAGATACGCAGTATTTT. Its protein product is CASSRTRDTQYF.